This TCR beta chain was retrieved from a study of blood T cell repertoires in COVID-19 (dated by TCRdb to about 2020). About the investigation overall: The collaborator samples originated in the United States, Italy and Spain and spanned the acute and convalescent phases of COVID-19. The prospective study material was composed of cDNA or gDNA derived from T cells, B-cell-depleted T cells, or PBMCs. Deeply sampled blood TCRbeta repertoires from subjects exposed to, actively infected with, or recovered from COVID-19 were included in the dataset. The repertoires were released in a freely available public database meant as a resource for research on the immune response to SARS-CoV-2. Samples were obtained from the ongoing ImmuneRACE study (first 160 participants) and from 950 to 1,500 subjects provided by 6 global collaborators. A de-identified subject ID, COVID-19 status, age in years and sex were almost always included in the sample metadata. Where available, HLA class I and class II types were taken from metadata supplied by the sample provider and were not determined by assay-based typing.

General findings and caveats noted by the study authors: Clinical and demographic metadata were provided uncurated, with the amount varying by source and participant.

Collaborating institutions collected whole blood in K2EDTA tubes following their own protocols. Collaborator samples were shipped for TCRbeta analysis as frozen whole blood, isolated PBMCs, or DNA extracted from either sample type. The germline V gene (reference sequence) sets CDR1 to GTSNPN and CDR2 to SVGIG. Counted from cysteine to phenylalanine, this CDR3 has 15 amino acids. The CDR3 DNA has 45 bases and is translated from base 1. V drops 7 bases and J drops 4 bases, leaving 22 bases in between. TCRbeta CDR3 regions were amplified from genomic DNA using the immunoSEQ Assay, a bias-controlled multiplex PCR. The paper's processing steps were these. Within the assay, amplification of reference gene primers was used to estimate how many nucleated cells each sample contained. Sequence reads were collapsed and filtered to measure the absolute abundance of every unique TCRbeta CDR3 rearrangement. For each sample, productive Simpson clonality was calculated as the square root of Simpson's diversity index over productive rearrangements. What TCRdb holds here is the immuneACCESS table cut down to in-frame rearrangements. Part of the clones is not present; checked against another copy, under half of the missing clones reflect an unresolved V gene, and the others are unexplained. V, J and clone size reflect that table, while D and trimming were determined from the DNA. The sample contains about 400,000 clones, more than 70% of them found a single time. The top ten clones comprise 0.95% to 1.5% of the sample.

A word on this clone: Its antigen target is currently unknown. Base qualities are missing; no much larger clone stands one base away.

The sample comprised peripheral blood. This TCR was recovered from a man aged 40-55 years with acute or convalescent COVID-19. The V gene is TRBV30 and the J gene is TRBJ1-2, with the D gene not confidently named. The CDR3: CALMRSGNNLYGYTF. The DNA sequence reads TGTGCCTTAATGCGATCGGGGAACAATCTCTATGGCTACACCTTC.